This T cell receptor (beta chain) comes out of a study of cytomegalovirus exposure and HLA in healthy donors. PCR was performed using 60 Vbeta and 13 Jbeta primers. The table came from immunoSEQ multiplex PCR; TCRdb's copy has only in-frame clones and leaves some out. The table lists fewer than 120,000 clones, about 80% of them singletons. Notes on this clone: Antigen: not known.

Study-level findings and limits: Later analysis demonstrated an association between a missense DCLRE1C variant and TCR beta V- and J-gene trimming.

This CDR3 region has 14 residues. Germline V CDR1 and CDR2: SGHTA, FQGTGA. V gave up 2 bases and J gave up 4 bases, with 10 bases separating them. This rearrangement joins TRBV7-3 to TRBJ2-3; no clear D. The clonotype was recovered from a woman aged 55-75 years in good health and CMV-seropositive. Sequencing used PBMCs. The CDR3 is CASSLDFGADTQYF. DNA of the CDR3: TGTGCCAGCAGCTTAGACTTTGGTGCAGATACGCAGTATTTT. The full variable domain, completed using reference TRBV7-3 and TRBJ2-3, is GAGVSQTPSNKVTEKGKYVELRCDPISGHTALYWYRQSLGQGPEFLIYFQGTGAADDSGLPNDRFFAVRPEGSVSTLKIQRTERGDSAVYLCASSLDFGADTQYFGPGTRLTVL.